The present entry profiles one T cell receptor (beta chain) with its context. The age range of participants was 18 to 89 years, with residence in about two dozen US areas. Categorization into cohorts depended on clinical history that participants reported. Original methodology: From reference gene primer amplification, estimates of nucleated cell counts were derived. Profiled with immunoSEQ multiplex PCR; TCRdb holds only in-frame clones, not every one. The V and J calls and clone size come from that table; D and trimming were worked out from the DNA. The data hold under 200,000 clones, with about 85% observed a single time. The data belong to a study of blood T cell repertoires in COVID-19. Study as a whole: The samples span acute and convalescent COVID-19 from the United States, Italy and Spain.

V gave up 6 bases and J gave up 2 bases; unmatched junction bases: 8. Germline CDR1 MDHEN, CDR2 SYDVKM. The CDR3 sequence is 16 residues long. The sequencing sample was made of PBMCs or T cells enriched from blood (not recorded which). This clonotype was obtained from a woman in her thirties or forties with acute COVID-19. The V and J genes are TRBV28 and TRBJ2-7; 12 bases line up with TRBD2. The DNA of the CDR3 is TGTGCCAGCAGCTCCCCCGGACTAGCGGGACCCTACGAGCAGTACTTC. Its translation: CASSSPGLAGPYEQYF.